These 22 T cell receptor beta chains were all obtained from the same sample, sequenced in a study of blood T cells in healthy people across ages. Combining a sample-barcoded 5' primer with a J-beta primer mix, a second PCR ran for roughly 6 to 12 cycles. TCRdb called the 5' RACE reads again in MiXCR, with one record for every CDR3 protein. Of about a million distinct CDR3 sequences listed, roughly half are singletons. The sample was blood. These receptor sequences come from a woman aged 55-70 years in good health.

The CDR3 sequence: CASLGRLGGETQYF. For the CDR3, the DNA is TGTGCCAGCCTGGGGAGGCTGGGGGGAGAGACCCAGTACTTC. The chain is built from TRBV12-3 or TRBV12-4 and TRBJ2-7; D might be TRBD2 (6 bases). The end of the DNA is better explained by TRBJ2-5, so the J call may be wrong. The CDR3 has 14 residues.

J is TRBJ2-1 and V is TRBV2; 10 bases fit TRBD2. This CDR3 comprises 15 residues. With V trimmed by 7 bases and J by 5 bases, 8 bases remained unmatched. The germline V gene encodes CDR1 SNHLY and CDR2 FYNNEI. CDR3 in amino acids: CASILLAGVNNEQFF. Written as DNA, the CDR3 is TGTGCCAGCATCCTTCTAGCGGGAGTTAACAATGAGCAGTTCTTC.

V usage is TRBV3-1 and J usage is TRBJ2-5, with 10 nucleotides matching TRBD2. The J call could be wrong; TRBJ2-7 is a better fit for the DNA end. Germline CDR1 is LGHDT and CDR2 is YNNKEL (reference sequence). The CDR3 is 17 amino acids. The CDR3: CASSSPTGLAGEGEQYF. CDR3 bases: TGTGCCAGCAGCTCCCCGACGGGCCTAGCGGGAGAGGGCGAGCAGTACTTC.

This clonotype was observed a handful of times. V and J are TRBV7-9 and TRBJ2-5; 8 bases agree with TRBD2. Trimming cost V 5 bases and J 4 bases; bases outside gene matches: 15. Germline V gene sequence: CDR1 SEHNR, CDR2 FQNEAQ (reference sequence). CDR3 length equals 17 residues. The CDR3 DNA follows: TGTGCCAGCAGCCGGATTTCAGCGGGAGATGGTTTAGAGACCCAGTACTTC. Translating it yields CASSRISAGDGLETQYF.

The chain carries TRBV7-2 and TRBJ2-1; TRBD2 agrees at 7 bases. The CDR3 contains 16 residues. The ends lost 2 bases at V and 5 bases at J; junction bases unmatched: 9. Germline-derived CDR1 and CDR2 are SGHTA and FQGNSA. DNA for the CDR3: TGTGCCAGCAGCTTATCTGGTGGGAGGGTAAACAATGAGCAGTTCTTC. Translation: CASSLSGGRVNNEQFF.

The chain couples TRBV7-2 to TRBJ2-1; the D is unclear. Per the germline V gene, CDR1 is SGHTA and CDR2 is FQGNSA. The V and J ends lost 3 bases and 4 bases respectively, with 7 bases between them. The CDR3 loop spans 13 amino acids. The CDR3 DNA is TGTGCCAGCAGCTTCGGCCGTTACAATGAGCAGTTCTTC. Amino acids: CASSFGRYNEQFF. Variable domain in full (rest from reference TRBV7-2 and TRBJ2-1): GAGVSQSPSNKVTEKGKDVELRCDPISGHTALYWYRQSLGQGLEFLIYFQGNSAPDKSGLPSDRFSAERTGGSVSTLTIQRTQQEDSAVYLCASSFGRYNEQFFGPGTRLTVL.

This clonotype was seen more than once but under ten times. The V gene is TRBV10-3, the J gene TRBJ2-1; no clear D gene. Trimming stripped 6 bases from V and 0 bases from J, with 6 bases between. CDR3 length equals 13 residues. Germline V gene data show CDR1 as ENHRY and CDR2 as SYGVKD. CDR3 residues: CAISINSYNEQFF. CDR3 DNA: TGTGCCATCAGCATTAACTCCTACAATGAGCAGTTCTTC.

The table lists this clonotype with a count of one. The chain recombines TRBV6-1 with TRBJ2-3; 12 nucleotides align to TRBD2. CDR1 is MNHNS, CDR2 SASEGT, per germline. J lost 4 bases, V lost 6 bases, and 14 bases had no gene match. This CDR3 contains 18 residues. CDR3 bases: TGTGCCAGCAGACGCACGCTACCGACTAGCGGGAGAGCAGATACGCAGTATTTT. As protein: CASRRTLPTSGRADTQYF.

The V and J genes are TRBV12-3 or TRBV12-4 and TRBJ1-4; D remains unclear. V gave up 6 bases and J gave up 10 bases, with 21 bases separating them. CDR3 length equals 15 residues. The CDR3 reads CASSPTDPGWVKLFF. The CDR3 nucleotides read TGTGCCAGCAGCCCTACCGACCCCGGATGGGTAAAACTGTTTTTT.

The chain combines TRBV7-4 with TRBJ2-7; 9 positions match TRBD1. This CDR3 has 16 residues. Trimming at V came to 3 bases and at J to 4 bases, leaving 10 bases not matched to a gene. CDR1 is SGHVT and CDR2 is SQSDAQ in the germline V gene. The DNA of the CDR3 is TGTGCCAGCAGCTTCGGATACCGGGACAGGGTGTACGAGCAGTACTTC. Translation: CASSFGYRDRVYEQYF.

A remark on this clonotype: This could be a read error, since a much larger clone is one nucleotide away. V is TRBV20-1 and J is TRBJ2-1, with D tentatively TRBD2 (6 bases). The end of the DNA is better explained by TRBJ2-7, so the J call may be wrong. Germline assignment: CDR1 DFQATT and CDR2 SNEGSKA (reference sequence). CDR3 length: 16 residues. CDR3 sequence: CSARDRGGRSYNEQYF. The DNA for the CDR3 is TGCAGTGCTAGAGATCGAGGAGGGCGCTCCTACAATGAGCAGTACTTC.

There are a few counts of this clonotype. CDR3 sequence: CASSSAGQNYGYTF. Written as DNA, the CDR3 is TGTGCCAGCAGCTCCGCCGGACAGAACTATGGCTACACCTTC. This rearrangement joins TRBV13 to TRBJ1-2; tentatively, D is TRBD1 (6 bases). Germline assignment: CDR1 PRHDT and CDR2 FYEKMQ (reference sequence). Trimming pared 4 bases from V and 2 bases from J, leaving 11 bases between. This CDR3 is 14 amino acids long. Variable domain in full (rest from reference TRBV13 and TRBJ1-2): AAGVIQSPRHLIKEKRETATLKCYPIPRHDTVYWYQQGPGQDPQFLISFYEKMQSDKGSIPDRFSAQQFSDYHSELNMSSLELGDSALYFCASSSAGQNYGYTFGSGTRLTVV.

This clonotype has a handful of counts. The chain uses TRBV6-6 and TRBJ1-6, with 8 bases fitting TRBD1. Losses at the gene ends were 5 bases for V and 7 bases for J; bases not matched to a gene: 7. CDR3 length: 15 residues. CDR1 and CDR2 from the germline V gene are MNHNY and SVGAGI (reference sequence). Written as DNA, the CDR3 is TGTGCCAGCAGTCTCGGACAGGGACTAAATTCACCCCTCCACTTT. Translation gives CASSLGQGLNSPLHF.

The chain recombines TRBV7-9 with TRBJ2-7, with 9 bases aligning to TRBD2. This CDR3 comprises 15 residues. The V gene's germline CDR1 is SEHNR and CDR2 FQNEAQ (reference sequence). After removal of 2 bases from V and 1 base from J, the junction contained 3 bases not matched to a gene. CDR3 DNA sequence: TGTGCCAGCAGCTTATCCCTAGCGGGGTCCTACGAGCAGTACTTC. This translates into CASSLSLAGSYEQYF.

As concerns this clonotype: One end of the junction fails to match germline, which may point to a read error. The V call is TRBV5-4, the J call TRBJ2-1; TRBD2 is a possible D gene (5 bases). Looked up from germline, CDR1 is SGHNT and CDR2 is YYREEE (reference sequence). CDR3 length equals 14 residues. The CDR3 reads CTSSLVSAGNEQFF. As DNA, the CDR3 is TGTACCAGCAGCTTGGTTAGCGCGGGTAATGAGCAGTTCTTC.

Comment on this clonotype: A junction end diverges from the germline sequence, so it may reflect a read error. This chain's CDR3 is CANSLQRTGFSTGELFF. The DNA of the CDR3 is TGTGCCAACAGCTTACAAAGGACAGGGTTTAGCACCGGGGAGCTGTTTTTT. This chain joins TRBV7-8 and TRBJ2-2; TRBD1 matches 8 bases. Per germline, CDR1 SGHVS and CDR2 FQNEAQ. The CDR3 loop spans 17 amino acids.

This clonotype was counted between two and nine times. V usage is TRBV2 and J usage is TRBJ2-2, with D unclear. The germline V gene encodes CDR1 SNHLY and CDR2 FYNNEI. This CDR3 is 11 amino acids long. The V end lost 1 base, the J end lost 12 bases, and 6 bases lay between the germline ends. The CDR3 sequence is CASSEVVQLFF. The CDR3 coding sequence is TGTGCCAGCAGTGAAGTGGTCCAGCTGTTTTTT.

This clonotype was counted ten times or more. The rearrangement uses TRBV13 and TRBJ2-7, with D perhaps TRBD2 (6 bases). The V gene's germline CDR1 is PRHDT and CDR2 FYEKMQ (reference sequence). The CDR3 runs 16 residues. Trimming pared 6 bases from V and 0 bases from J, leaving 18 bases between. CDR3 residues: CASSFGLARSSYEQYF. In DNA form, the CDR3 reads TGTGCCAGCAGTTTCGGTCTAGCGCGTAGCTCCTACGAGCAGTACTTC.

The V and J genes are TRBV12-3 or TRBV12-4 and TRBJ2-7, with D maybe TRBD2 (6 bases). This CDR3 contains 13 residues. V was pared by 7 bases and J by 3 bases, with 13 bases between. CDR3 protein: CASTGGGYYEQYF. As DNA, the CDR3 is TGTGCCAGCACCGGTGGGGGGTACTACGAGCAGTACTTC.

The genes are TRBV20-1 and TRBJ2-5; TRBD2 matches 14 bases. This CDR3 is 13 amino acids long. Losses at the gene ends were 7 bases for V and 4 bases for J; bases not matched to a gene: 2. CDR1 DFQATT and CDR2 SNEGSKA come from the germline V gene (reference sequence). CDR3 nucleotides: TGCAGTGGCGGACTAGCGGGAGGAGAGACCCAGTACTTC. It is translated as CSGGLAGGETQYF.

About this clonotype itself: At one end the junction does not follow the germline gene, possibly because of a read error. This chain connects TRBV4-1 to TRBJ2-7, with 9 bases identical to TRBD1. CDR3 size: 15 residues. Germline CDR1 and CDR2: MGHRA and YSYEKL. For the CDR3, the DNA is TGTGCCAGCAGCCAAGCAAACAGGGGGCCTTACGAGCAGTACTTC. It is translated as CASSQANRGPYEQYF.

This clonotype has a handful of counts. V and J are TRBV27 and TRBJ2-7; 8 positions agree with TRBD2. The CDR3 sequence is 11 residues long. Looked up from germline, CDR1 is MNHEY and CDR2 is SMNVEV (reference sequence). V lost 6 bases to trimming and J lost 6 bases; unmatched junction nucleotides: 1. CDR3 sequence (DNA): TGTGCCAGCAGAGCGGGAGTCGAGCAGTACTTC. Its protein is CASRAGVEQYF.